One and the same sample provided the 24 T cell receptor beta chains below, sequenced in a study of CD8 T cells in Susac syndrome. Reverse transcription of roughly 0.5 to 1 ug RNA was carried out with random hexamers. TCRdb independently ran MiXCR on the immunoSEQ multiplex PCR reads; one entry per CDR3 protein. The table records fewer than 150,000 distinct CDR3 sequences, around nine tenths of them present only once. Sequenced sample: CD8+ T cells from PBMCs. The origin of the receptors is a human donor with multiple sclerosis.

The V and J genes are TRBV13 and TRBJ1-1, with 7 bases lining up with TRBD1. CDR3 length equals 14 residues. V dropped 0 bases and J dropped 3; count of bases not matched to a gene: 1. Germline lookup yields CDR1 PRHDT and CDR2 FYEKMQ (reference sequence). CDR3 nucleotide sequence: TGTGCCAGCAGCTTAGGGACAGGGCACACTGAAGCTTTCTTT. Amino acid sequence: CASSLGTGHTEAFF.

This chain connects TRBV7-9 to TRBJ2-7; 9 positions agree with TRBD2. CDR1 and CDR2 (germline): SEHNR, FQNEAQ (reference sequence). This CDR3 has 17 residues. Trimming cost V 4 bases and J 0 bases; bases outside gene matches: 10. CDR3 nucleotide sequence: TGTGCCAGCAGCTATACTCGACTAGCGGCCAGCTCCTACGAGCAGTACTTC. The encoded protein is CASSYTRLAASSYEQYF.

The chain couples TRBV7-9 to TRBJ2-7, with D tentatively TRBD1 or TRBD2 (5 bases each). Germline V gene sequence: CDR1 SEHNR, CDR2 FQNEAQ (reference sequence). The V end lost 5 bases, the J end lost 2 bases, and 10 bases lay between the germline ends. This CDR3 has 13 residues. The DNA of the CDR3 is TGTGCCAGCAGCCGGGACCCCACCTACGAGCAGTACTTC. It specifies CASSRDPTYEQYF.

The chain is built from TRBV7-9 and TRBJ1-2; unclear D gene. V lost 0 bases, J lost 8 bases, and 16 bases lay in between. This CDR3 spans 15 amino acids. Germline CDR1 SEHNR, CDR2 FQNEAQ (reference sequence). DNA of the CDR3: TGTGCCAGCAGCTTAGCGGCAGTCCCCGGAGGCGGCTACACCTTC. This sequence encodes CASSLAAVPGGGYTF. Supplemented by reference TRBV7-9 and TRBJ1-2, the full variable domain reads DTGVSQNPRHKITKRGQNVTFRCDPISEHNRLYWYRQTLGQGPEFLTYFQNEAQLEKSRLLSDRFSAERPKGSFSTLEIQRTEQGDSAMYLCASSLAAVPGGGYTFGSGTRLTVV.

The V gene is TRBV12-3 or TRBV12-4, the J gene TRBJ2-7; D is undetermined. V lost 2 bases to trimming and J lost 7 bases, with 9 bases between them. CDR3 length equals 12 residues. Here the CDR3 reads CASSLNVGEQYF. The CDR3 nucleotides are TGTGCCAGCAGTTTAAATGTAGGGGAGCAGTACTTC.

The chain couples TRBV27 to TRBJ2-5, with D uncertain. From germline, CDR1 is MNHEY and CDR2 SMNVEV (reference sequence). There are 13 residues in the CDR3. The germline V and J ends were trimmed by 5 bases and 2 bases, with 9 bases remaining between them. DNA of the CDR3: TGTGCCAGCAGTCCCCGGCTACAAGAGACCCAGTACTTC. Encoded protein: CASSPRLQETQYF.

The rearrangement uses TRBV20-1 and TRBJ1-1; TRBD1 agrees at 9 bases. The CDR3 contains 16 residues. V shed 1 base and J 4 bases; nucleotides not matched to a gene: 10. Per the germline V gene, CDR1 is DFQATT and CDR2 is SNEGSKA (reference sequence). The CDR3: CSARGDRAGVGTEAFF. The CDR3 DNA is TGCAGTGCTAGAGGGGACAGGGCTGGGGTGGGCACTGAAGCTTTCTTT.

This CDR3 is CASSSGGEGSYGYTF. The CDR3 region has the DNA TGTGCCAGCAGCTCTGGGGGGGAGGGCAGCTATGGCTACACCTTC. The chain recombines TRBV5-6 with TRBJ1-2; tentative D call: TRBD1 (5 bases). The germline V gene has CDR1 SGHDT and CDR2 YYEEEE. V was cut by 3 bases and J by 4 bases, with 16 bases left in between. CDR3 length equals 15 residues.

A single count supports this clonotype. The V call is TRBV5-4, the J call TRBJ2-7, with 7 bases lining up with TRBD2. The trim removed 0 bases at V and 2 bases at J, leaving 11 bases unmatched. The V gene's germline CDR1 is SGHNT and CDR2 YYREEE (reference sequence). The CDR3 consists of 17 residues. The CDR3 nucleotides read TGTGCCAGCAGCTTGGGTAGGTCGGGAGGAGGCGCCTACGAGCAGTACTTC. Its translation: CASSLGRSGGGAYEQYF.

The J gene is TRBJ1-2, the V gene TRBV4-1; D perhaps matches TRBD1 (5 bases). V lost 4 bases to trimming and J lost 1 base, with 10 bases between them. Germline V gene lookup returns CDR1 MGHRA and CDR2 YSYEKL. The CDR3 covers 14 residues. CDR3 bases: TGCGCCAGCAGCCTGACAGACCTTAACTATGGCTACACCTTC. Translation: CASSLTDLNYGYTF.

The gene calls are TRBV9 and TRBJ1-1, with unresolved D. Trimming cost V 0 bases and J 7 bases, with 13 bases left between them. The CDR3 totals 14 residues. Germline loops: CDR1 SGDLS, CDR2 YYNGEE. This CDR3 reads CASSVGPPGNEAFF. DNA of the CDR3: TGTGCCAGCAGCGTAGGGCCCCCCGGCAATGAAGCTTTCTTT. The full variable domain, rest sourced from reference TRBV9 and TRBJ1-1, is DSGVTQTPKHLITATGQRVTLRCSPRSGDLSVYWYQQSLDQGLQFLIQYYNGEERAKGNILERFSAQQFPDLHSELNLSSLELGDSALYFCASSVGPPGNEAFFGQGTRLTVV.

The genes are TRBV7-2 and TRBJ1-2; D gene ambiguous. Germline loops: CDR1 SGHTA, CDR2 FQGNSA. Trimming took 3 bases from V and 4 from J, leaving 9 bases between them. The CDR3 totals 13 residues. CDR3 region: CASSFISGYGYTF. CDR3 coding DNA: TGTGCCAGCAGCTTCATCTCGGGCTATGGCTACACCTTC.

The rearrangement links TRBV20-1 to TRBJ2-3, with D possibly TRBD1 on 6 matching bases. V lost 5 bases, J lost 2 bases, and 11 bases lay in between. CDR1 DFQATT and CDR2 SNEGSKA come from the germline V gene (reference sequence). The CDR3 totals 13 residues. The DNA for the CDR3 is TGCAGTGCTCTGGACAGTTCCACAGATACGCAGTATTTT. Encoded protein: CSALDSSTDTQYF.

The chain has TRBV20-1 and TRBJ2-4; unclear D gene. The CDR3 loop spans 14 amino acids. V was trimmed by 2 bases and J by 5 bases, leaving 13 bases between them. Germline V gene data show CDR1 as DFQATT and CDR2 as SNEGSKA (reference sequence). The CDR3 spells CSARSDTSENIQYF. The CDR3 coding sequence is TGCAGTGCTAGAAGCGACACCTCTGAAAACATTCAGTACTTC.

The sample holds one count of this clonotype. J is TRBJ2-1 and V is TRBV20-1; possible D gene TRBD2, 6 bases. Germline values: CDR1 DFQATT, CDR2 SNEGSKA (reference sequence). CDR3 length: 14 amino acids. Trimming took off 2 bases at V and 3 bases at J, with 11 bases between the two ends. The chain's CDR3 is CSARMDYFYNEQFF. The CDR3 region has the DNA TGCAGTGCTAGAATGGACTACTTCTACAATGAGCAGTTCTTC.

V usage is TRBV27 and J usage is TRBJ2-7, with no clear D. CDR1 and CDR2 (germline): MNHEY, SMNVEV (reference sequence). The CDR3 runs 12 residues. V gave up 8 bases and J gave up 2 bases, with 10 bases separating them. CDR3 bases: TGTGCCAGCGCAACTTCCCCCTACGAGCAGTACTTC. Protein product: CASATSPYEQYF.

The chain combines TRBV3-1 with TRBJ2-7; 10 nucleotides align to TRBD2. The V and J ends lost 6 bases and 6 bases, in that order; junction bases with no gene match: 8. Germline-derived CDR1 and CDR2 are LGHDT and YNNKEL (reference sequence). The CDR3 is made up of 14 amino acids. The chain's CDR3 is CASSRTSGILEQYF. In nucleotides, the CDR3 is TGTGCCAGCAGTCGTACTAGCGGGATTCTCGAGCAGTACTTC.

CDR3 protein: CASSLLGHHEAFF. Written as DNA, the CDR3 is TGTGCCAGCAGTCTCCTCGGACACCATGAAGCTTTCTTT. This chain connects TRBV28 to TRBJ1-1, with D possibly TRBD1 on 5 matching bases. V was cut by 5 bases and J by 7 bases, with 14 bases left in between. CDR1 is MDHEN, CDR2 SYDVKM, per germline. The CDR3 has 13 amino acids.

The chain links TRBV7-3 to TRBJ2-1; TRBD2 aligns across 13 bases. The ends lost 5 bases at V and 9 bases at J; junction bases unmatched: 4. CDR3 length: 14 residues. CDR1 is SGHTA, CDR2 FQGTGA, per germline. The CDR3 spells CASSPGTSGTEQFF. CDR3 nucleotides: TGTGCCAGCAGCCCCGGGACTAGCGGGACTGAGCAGTTCTTC.

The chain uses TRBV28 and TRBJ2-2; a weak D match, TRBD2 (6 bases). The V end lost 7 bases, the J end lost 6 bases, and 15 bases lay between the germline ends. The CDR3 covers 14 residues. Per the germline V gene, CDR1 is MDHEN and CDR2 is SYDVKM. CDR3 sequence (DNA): TGTGCCAGCATGAGGGCCGGGAGACCCGGGGAGCTGTTTTTT. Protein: CASMRAGRPGELFF.

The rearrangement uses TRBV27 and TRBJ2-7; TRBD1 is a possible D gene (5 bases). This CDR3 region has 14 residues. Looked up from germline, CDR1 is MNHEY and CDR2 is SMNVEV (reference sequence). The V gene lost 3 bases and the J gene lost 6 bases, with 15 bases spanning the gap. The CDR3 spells CASSLAAGFGEQYF. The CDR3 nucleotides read TGTGCCAGCAGTTTGGCGGCAGGGTTTGGCGAGCAGTACTTC.

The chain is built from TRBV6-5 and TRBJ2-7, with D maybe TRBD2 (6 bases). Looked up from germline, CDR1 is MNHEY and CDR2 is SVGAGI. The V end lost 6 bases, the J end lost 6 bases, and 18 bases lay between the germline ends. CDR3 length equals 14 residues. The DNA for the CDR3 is TGTGCCAGCAGCCAAGGGGACTCCCCTCCCGAGCAGTACTTC. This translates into CASSQGDSPPEQYF.

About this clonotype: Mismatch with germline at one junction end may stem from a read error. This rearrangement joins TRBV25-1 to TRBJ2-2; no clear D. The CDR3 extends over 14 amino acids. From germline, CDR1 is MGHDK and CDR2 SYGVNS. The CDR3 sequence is CTSSEFNFGGELFF. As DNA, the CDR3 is TGTACCAGCAGTGAATTTAACTTCGGCGGGGAGCTGTTTTTT.

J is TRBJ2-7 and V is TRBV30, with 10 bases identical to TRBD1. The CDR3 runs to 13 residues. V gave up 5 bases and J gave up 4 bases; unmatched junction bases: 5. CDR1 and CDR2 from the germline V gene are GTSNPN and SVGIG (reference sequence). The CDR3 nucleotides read TGTGCCTGGGGACAGGGGGGTTTGTACGAGCAGTACTTC. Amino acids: CAWGQGGLYEQYF.